The 24 T cell receptor beta chains presented below share a single source sample, sequenced in a study of blood T cells in healthy people across ages. Together with a sample-barcoded 5' primer, a J-beta primer mix was included in a second PCR lasting roughly 6 to 12 cycles. TCRdb redid the calling of the 5' RACE reads with MiXCR, one entry per CDR3 protein. Of 590,000 or so distinct CDR3 sequences detected, less than 35% appear once; the ten largest clones hold 15% to 18%. Sample: blood. These receptors were obtained from a woman older than 75 in good health.

The rearrangement uses TRBV7-2 and TRBJ1-1, with TRBD1 identical over 7 bases. In germline, CDR1 is SGHTA, CDR2 FQGNSA. V was pared by 7 bases and J by 0 bases, with 2 bases of the junction left unmatched. The CDR3 loop spans 13 amino acids. The CDR3 sequence: CASTTGVNTEAFF. The CDR3 nucleotides are TGTGCCAGCACCACAGGGGTGAACACTGAAGCTTTCTTT.

A word on this clonotype: Germline is not matched at one junction end, which may reflect a read error. The CDR3 sequence is CASSVGRQKNEKLFF. The CDR3 DNA is TGCGCCAGCAGCGTAGGTCGGCAGAAGAATGAAAAACTGTTTTTT. This chain uses TRBV9 with TRBJ1-4; no reliable D call. CDR3 length equals 15 residues. Germline CDR1 and CDR2: SGDLS and YYNGEE.

The chain employs TRBV12-3 or TRBV12-4 and TRBJ1-1; D gene ambiguous. The V end lost 3 bases, the J end lost 0 bases, and 14 bases lay between the germline ends. The CDR3 runs to 16 residues. CDR3 loop: CASSFSGLGMNTEAFF. The CDR3 DNA reads TGTGCCAGCAGTTTTTCTGGCCTAGGGATGAACACTGAAGCTTTCTTT.

Points on this clonotype: With a much larger clone just one base away, this may be a read error. The chain has TRBV5-5 and TRBJ2-1; D is tentatively TRBD1 or TRBD2 (5 bases each). The CDR3 consists of 15 residues. Trimming left V 3 bases short and J 13 bases short, with 23 bases between. Germline V gene sequence: CDR1 SGHKS, CDR2 YYEKEE (reference sequence). This CDR3 reads CASSWDGRYQETQFF. The CDR3, as DNA: TGTGCCAGCAGCTGGGACGGCAGGTACCAAGAGACCCAGTTCTTC.

This clonotype was counted ten times or more. It may be a read error: a sequence one base away is much more abundant. The gene calls are TRBV5-1 and TRBJ2-6; 8 nucleotides line up with TRBD1. Germline lookup yields CDR1 SGHRS and CDR2 YFSETQ. CDR3 length: 15 amino acids. CDR3 nucleotide sequence: TGCGCCAGTGGACAGGGCTCCTCTGGGGCCAACGTCCGGACTTTC. As protein: CASGQGSSGANVRTF.

This chain joins TRBV11-1 and TRBJ2-3; D remains ambiguous. Per the germline V gene, CDR1 is SGHAT and CDR2 is FQDESV (reference sequence). Trimming cost V 8 bases and J 2 bases, with 5 bases left between them. The CDR3 length is 11 residues. CDR3 residues: CASGDTDTQYF. The CDR3 DNA follows: TGTGCCAGCGGTGACACAGATACGCAGTATTTT.

Only a few counts were recorded for this clonotype. It may be a read error: a sequence one base away is much more abundant. This chain joins TRBV7-3 and TRBJ2-7, with 10 nucleotides matching TRBD1. This CDR3 region has 16 residues. V dropped 4 bases and J dropped 7; count of bases not matched to a gene: 13. Germline V CDR1 and CDR2: SGHTA, FQGTGA. CDR3 DNA: TGTGCCAGCAGCTCGACCCCGACAGGGGGCGCGGGTGAGCAGTACTTC. Amino acids: CASSSTPTGGAGEQYF.

This clonotype was recorded many times. CDR3 sequence reads: CASTRNQETQYF. In DNA, the CDR3 is TGTGCCAGCACAAGGAACCAAGAGACCCAGTACTTC. The chain combines TRBV3-1 with TRBJ2-5; unclear D gene. The V end was cut by 7 bases, the J end by 0 bases, with 6 bases between. The germline CDR1 and CDR2 sequences are LGHDT and YNNKEL (reference sequence). The CDR3 covers 12 residues.

As to this clonotype: Being one base from a much bigger clone, this may be a read error. Because the CDR3 is missing its conserved closing phenylalanine or tryptophan, this is likely a read error. V is TRBV12-3 or TRBV12-4 and J is TRBJ2-1; the D call may be TRBD1 or TRBD2 (5 bases each). The V gene lost 7 bases and the J gene lost 6 bases, with 19 bases spanning the gap. This CDR3 spans 15 amino acids. CDR3 sequence (DNA): TGTGCCAGCACTCCCTCAGGAGGCAGGGCCAATGAGCAGTTCTGC. Translated, it gives CASTPSGGRANEQFC.

This clonotype was counted at least ten times. The chain combines TRBV20-1 with TRBJ2-3, with D tentatively TRBD1 (7 bases). CDR3 length equals 15 residues. The germline V gene has CDR1 DFQATT and CDR2 SNEGSKA (reference sequence). The V end lost 6 bases, the J end lost 6 bases, and 22 bases lay between the germline ends. The CDR3 sequence: CSAPRGAKRGDTQYF. For the CDR3, the DNA is TGCAGTGCCCCCAGGGGGGCCAAAAGGGGGGATACGCAGTATTTT.

This clonotype was seen repeatedly, ten times or more. The V call is TRBV2, the J call TRBJ2-7; 9 nucleotides agree with TRBD1. V lost 5 bases to trimming and J lost 2 bases; unmatched junction nucleotides: 4. Per the germline V gene, CDR1 is SNHLY and CDR2 is FYNNEI. CDR3 length equals 14 residues. CDR3 sequence (DNA): TGTGCCAGCAGTCGACAGGGGGGAACCTACGAGCAGTACTTC. Translated: CASSRQGGTYEQYF.

In its sample, this clonotype was seen a few times. The chain has TRBV10-3 and TRBJ1-1; 10 bases line up with TRBD1. The CDR3 has 15 residues. Trimming at V came to 2 bases and at J to 4 bases, leaving 4 bases not matched to a gene. Germline assignment: CDR1 ENHRY and CDR2 SYGVKD. In DNA form, the CDR3 reads TGTGCCATCAGTGAGATGGACAGGGGGGGCACTGAAGCTTTCTTT. Its protein is CAISEMDRGGTEAFF.

The chain joins TRBV7-9 to TRBJ1-1; 8 nucleotides agree with TRBD1. J gave up 6 bases and V 6 bases, and 24 bases lay outside the gene matches. The CDR3 covers 19 residues. Germline assignment: CDR1 SEHNR and CDR2 FQNEAQ (reference sequence). CDR3 residues: CASRGLPLDRAYRDAEAFF. CDR3 in DNA: TGTGCCAGCAGGGGACTCCCCTTGGACAGGGCCTACCGGGACGCTGAAGCTTTCTTT. Using reference TRBV7-9 and TRBJ1-1 for the parts outside the CDR3, the full variable domain is DTGVSQNPRHKITKRGQNVTFRCDPISEHNRLYWYRQTLGQGPEFLTYFQNEAQLEKSRLLSDRFSAERPKGSFSTLEIQRTEQGDSAMYLCASRGLPLDRAYRDAEAFFGQGTRLTVV.

The sample holds many counts of this clonotype. V usage is TRBV4-1 and J usage is TRBJ2-7; possibly TRBD2 for D (6 bases). The CDR3 is 15 residues long. V dropped 0 bases and J dropped 3 bases, with 12 bases sitting between them. In germline, CDR1 is MGHRA, CDR2 YSYEKL. CDR3 nucleotide sequence: TGCGCCAGCAGCCAAGAGGGGCAGGAGGGCTACGAGCAGTACTTC. Its translation: CASSQEGQEGYEQYF.

This clonotype was counted only a few times. A clone one base away is much larger, so this may be a read error. This chain links TRBV20-1 with TRBJ2-7; D is unresolved. V lost 7 bases and J 5 bases, leaving 15 bases between the germline ends. From germline, CDR1 is DFQATT and CDR2 SNEGSKA (reference sequence). There are 12 residues in the CDR3. Here the CDR3 reads CSGVQLVDEQYF. DNA for the CDR3: TGCAGTGGCGTACAGCTAGTTGACGAGCAGTACTTC.

This clonotype has only one observation. At one end, the junction sequence differs from germline, possibly due to a read error. The chain uses TRBV5-1 and TRBJ1-1, with a possible D match to TRBD1 (5 bases). Per the germline V gene, CDR1 is SGHRS and CDR2 is YFSETQ. CDR3 length equals 15 residues. This CDR3 is CASSGSGRIGTEAFF. CDR3 nucleotides: TGTGCCAGCAGCGGCTCGGGACGGATAGGCACTGAAGCTTTCTTT.

This clonotype was recorded at least ten times. J is TRBJ2-3 and V is TRBV3-1, with 11 bases that match TRBD2. From germline, CDR1 is LGHDT and CDR2 YNNKEL (reference sequence). The CDR3 consists of 17 residues. Trimming at V came to 0 bases and at J to 0 bases, leaving 2 bases not matched to a gene. The CDR3 sequence: CASSQDPSGGSTDTQYF. CDR3 DNA: TGTGCCAGCAGCCAAGATCCTAGCGGGGGGAGCACAGATACGCAGTATTTT.

In its sample, this clonotype was seen many times. The chain links TRBV7-9 to TRBJ1-4; 7 bases map to TRBD1. Germline V CDR1 and CDR2: SEHNR, FQNEAQ (reference sequence). The J segment lost 6 bases and the V segment lost 0 bases, leaving 7 bases of the junction unmatched. This CDR3 is built from 16 residues. The CDR3 spells CASSLASTGMDEKLFF. CDR3 nucleotides: TGTGCCAGCAGCTTAGCATCGACAGGGATGGATGAAAAACTGTTTTTT.

This sequence joins TRBV9 and TRBJ1-1; possible D gene TRBD1, 5 bases. Trimming left V 0 bases short and J 4 bases short, with 13 bases between. Per the germline V gene, CDR1 is SGDLS and CDR2 is YYNGEE. The CDR3 is 15 residues long. CDR3 coding DNA: TGTGCCAGCAGCGTAGGTCCGGGGCGGGGCACTGAAGCTTTCTTT. Protein sequence: CASSVGPGRGTEAFF.

Note on this clonotype: An end of the junction differs from the germline gene, which may be a read error. The chain employs TRBV4-2 and TRBJ1-2; 7 bases match TRBD1. Germline assignment: CDR1 LGHNA and CDR2 YNFKEQ. This CDR3 region has 18 residues. The CDR3 sequence is CACSQDLGGDSSNYGYTF. The CDR3 region has the DNA TGTGCCTGCAGCCAAGATCTGGGTGGGGACAGTTCTAACTATGGCTACACCTTC.

This clonotype was recorded a few times. The chain links TRBV4-2 to TRBJ2-7; maybe TRBD2 (5 bases). Germline V gene sequence: CDR1 LGHNA, CDR2 YNFKEQ. The V and J ends lost 0 bases and 0 bases respectively, with 15 bases between them. This CDR3 comprises 17 residues. CDR3 sequence reads: CASSQEEMGGLSYEQYF. In DNA, the CDR3 is TGTGCCAGCAGCCAAGAAGAGATGGGTGGACTCTCCTACGAGCAGTACTTC.

This clonotype was seen more than once but under ten times. The genes are TRBV5-8 and TRBJ1-1, with D perhaps matching TRBD1 (6 bases). Trimming removed 4 bases at V and 1 base at J, with 17 bases between. Germline V gene lookup returns CDR1 SGHTS and CDR2 YDEGEE. The CDR3 is 16 amino acids. The DNA of the CDR3 is TGTGCCAGCAGCCCAAGACAGATGACAGGGAACACTGAAGCTTTCTTT. As protein: CASSPRQMTGNTEAFF.

As to this clonotype: A read error may explain this, as a much larger clone is one base away. The chain has TRBV7-3 and TRBJ2-1; D may correspond to TRBD1 or TRBD2 (5 bases each). The germline V gene encodes CDR1 SGHTA and CDR2 FQGTGA. The CDR3 consists of 14 residues. Here the CDR3 DNA reads TGTGCCAGCAGCCACGGGACGGGATACAATGGGCAGTTCTTC. Translating gives CASSHGTGYNGQFF.

As regards this clonotype: The final CDR3 position lacks the conserved phenylalanine or tryptophan, pointing to a likely read error. It is unclear where the CDR3 begins or ends on the DNA, so no DNA is shown, and the CDR3 is as TCRdb lists it. The J gene is TRBJ2-5, the V gene TRBV6-5; the table's D gene call, TRBD1, was not cross checked with the DNA. From its first to its last residue, the CDR3 has 16 amino acids. The germline V gene has CDR1 MNHEY and CDR2 SVGAGI. The CDR3: CASSSPQSAHGYTFGS.